This T cell receptor beta chain was identified during a study of read filtering for tumor transcriptome and immune sequencing. Study-wide context: Patients were approximately 18 male and approximately 14 female, mean age 65.9 years, range about 47 to 85. DNase treatment preceded whole-transcriptome library preparation. Study-level points and caveats: In IR-seq, single-read clonotypes were 65% to 90% of clonotypes but approximately 3.2% of reads.

From roughly 390 ng of RNA, a library with molecular barcoded alpha/delta and beta/gamma adaptors was made. TCRdb independently ran MiXCR on the reads; one entry per CDR3 protein. In the table there are 100,000 to 150,000 distinct CDR3 sequences, over 10% of which are singletons. Notes on this clonotype: What it recognizes is unknown. This may come from a read error, since a much larger clone is one base off. Without the conserved terminal phenylalanine or tryptophan, this CDR3 likely stems from a read error.

V trimming: 5 bases; J trimming: 5 bases; junction bases outside the gene matches: 10. Germline V gene sequence: CDR1 SEHNR, CDR2 FQNEAQ (reference sequence). CDR3 length: 15 amino acids. The chain has TRBV7-9 and TRBJ2-5; 8 bases are shared with TRBD2. The receptor's source is a donor older than 35 with multiple myeloma. The sequenced sample was a population of CD138-negative cells sorted from bone marrow. The CDR3 is CASSPGTSDVETQYS. The CDR3, as DNA: TGTGCCAGCAGCCCAGGGACTAGTGATGTGGAGACCCAGTACTCC.